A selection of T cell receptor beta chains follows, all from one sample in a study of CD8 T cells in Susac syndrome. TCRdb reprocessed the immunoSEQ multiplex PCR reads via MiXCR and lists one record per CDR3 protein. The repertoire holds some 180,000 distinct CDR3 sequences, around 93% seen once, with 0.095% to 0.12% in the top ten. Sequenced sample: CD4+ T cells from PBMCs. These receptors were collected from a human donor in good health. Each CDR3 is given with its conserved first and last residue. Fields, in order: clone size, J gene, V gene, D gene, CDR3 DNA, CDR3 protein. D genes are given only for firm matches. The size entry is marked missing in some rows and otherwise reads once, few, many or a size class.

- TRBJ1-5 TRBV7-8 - TGTGCCAGCAGCTTAATAGCGGGGCCAAGTCAGCCCCAGCATTTT CASSLIAGPSQPQHF
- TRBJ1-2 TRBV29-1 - TGCAGCGTTCGGTCAGGGGACGTCGGCTACACCTTC CSVRSGDVGYTF
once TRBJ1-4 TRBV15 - TGTGCCACCAGCAGAGATCGGCAGGGACTTGAAAAACTGTTTTTT CATSRDRQGLEKLFF
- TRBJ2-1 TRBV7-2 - TGTGCCAGCAGCTTTGGGGGTCGGCGGAATGAGCAGTTCTTC CASSFGGRRNEQFF
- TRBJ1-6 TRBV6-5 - TGTGCCAGCAATTTAGGCAGAGATAATTCACCCCTCCACTTT CASNLGRDNSPLHF
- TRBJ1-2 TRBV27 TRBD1 TGTGCCAGCAGTCCCACAGGGGTGGGCTACACCTTC CASSPTGVGYTF
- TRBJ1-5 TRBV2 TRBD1 TGTGCCAGCAGTGGTGGGACAGCTAGCAATCAGCCCCAGCATTTT CASSGGTASNQPQHF
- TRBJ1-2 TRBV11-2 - TGTGCCAGCAGCCGGCGGGGGGGGTATGGCTACACCTTC CASSRRGGYGYTF
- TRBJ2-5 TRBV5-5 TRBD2 TGTGCCAGCAGCCCGCGATTTGTGACTAGCGGGGGTGAGACCCAGTACTTC CASSPRFVTSGGETQYF
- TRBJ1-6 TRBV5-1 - TGCGCCAGCAGCTCCCTTAATGGAGGCGGTTCACCCCTCCACTTT CASSSLNGGGSPLHF
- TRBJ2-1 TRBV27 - TGTGCCAGCAGTTTATTCGGACAGACCAATGAGCAGTTCTTC CASSLFGQTNEQFF
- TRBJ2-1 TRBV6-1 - TGTGCCAGCAGTGAAGACTGGAGCTCCTACAATGAGCAGTTCTTC CASSEDWSSYNEQFF
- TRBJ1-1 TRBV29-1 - TGCAGCGCCAAAGGGGGGGGATTAAACACTGAAGCTTTCTTT CSAKGGGLNTEAFF
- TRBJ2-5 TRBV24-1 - TGTGCCACCAGTAGTGGTAGCGCATACCAAGAGACCCAGTACTTC CATSSGSAYQETQYF
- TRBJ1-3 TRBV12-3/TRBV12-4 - TGTGCCAGCAGTCTACAGGGCTCTGGAAACACCATATATTTT CASSLQGSGNTIYF
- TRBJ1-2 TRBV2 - TGTGCCAGCAGTGAATATCGTGAGAGGATTAGGGGCTACACCTTC CASSEYRERIRGYTF
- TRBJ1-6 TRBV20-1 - TGCAGTGCTAGGGGGGGGCTGGTCTCGAATTCACCCCTCCACTTT CSARGGLVSNSPLHF
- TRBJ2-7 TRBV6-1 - TGTGCCAGCAGTGAGCTTAGGGGGATCGGCGAGCAGTACTTC CASSELRGIGEQYF
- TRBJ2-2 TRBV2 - TGTGCCAGCCTCCTGACCGGGGAGCTGTTTTTT CASLLTGELFF
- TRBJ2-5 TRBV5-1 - TGCGCCAGCAGCTCGATCCAAGGGGGAGAGACCCAGTACTTC CASSSIQGGETQYF
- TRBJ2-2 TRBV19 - TGTGCCAGTAGTATCGGGACGCCCCCCGGGGAGCTGTTTTTT CASSIGTPPGELFF
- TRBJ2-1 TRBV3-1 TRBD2 TGTGCCAGCAGCCACGCTCCGACTAGCGGGGGAAGTAATGAGCAGTTCTTC CASSHAPTSGGSNEQFF
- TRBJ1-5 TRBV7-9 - TGTGCCAGCAGCTTAGGGACCGGGACCGGTGGCAATCAGCCCCAGCATTTT CASSLGTGTGGNQPQHF
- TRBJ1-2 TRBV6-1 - TGTGCCAGCAGTGAAGCCTGGACGGGTTACGATGGCTACACCTTC CASSEAWTGYDGYTF
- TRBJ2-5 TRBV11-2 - TGTGCCAGCAGCTTAGGTTACAGGCTGAGGAGTGAGACCCAGTACTTC CASSLGYRLRSETQYF
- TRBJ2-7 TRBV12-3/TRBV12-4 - TGTGCCAGCAGTAACACCGACAGTTCCTACGAGCAGTACTTC CASSNTDSSYEQYF
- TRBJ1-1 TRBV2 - TGTGCCAGCAGGGTCGGTGGGGCAGGGGTACATGAAGCTTTCTTT CASRVGGAGVHEAFF
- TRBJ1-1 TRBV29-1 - TGCAGCGTTGAGGGAGGGGAAACTGAAGCTTTCTTT CSVEGGETEAFF
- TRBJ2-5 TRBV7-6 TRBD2 TGTGCCAGCAGCTTAGCCAGCGGGGGGTTCCAAGAGACCCAGTACTTC CASSLASGGFQETQYF
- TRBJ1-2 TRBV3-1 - TGTGCCGGCAGCCAGGAGCCAGGGTATGGCTACACCTTC CAGSQEPGYGYTF
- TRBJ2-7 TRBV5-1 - TGCGCCAGCAGCGCCCAGGGATCAAGGGGCTACGAGCAGTACTTC CASSAQGSRGYEQYF
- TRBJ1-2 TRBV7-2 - TGTGCCAGCAGCTACGAAGGTCGGCGGATCTATGGCTACACCTTC CASSYEGRRIYGYTF
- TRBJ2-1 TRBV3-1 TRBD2 TGTGCCAGCAGCCAAGAGCCTAGCGGGGGGGCCAATGAGCAGTTCTTC CASSQEPSGGANEQFF
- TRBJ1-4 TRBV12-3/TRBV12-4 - TGTGCCAGCAGTTTAAGGGGAGAAAAACTGTTTTTT CASSLRGEKLFF
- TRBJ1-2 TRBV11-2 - TGTGCCAGCAGCCTAGGGGACACAGCTACTAACTATGGCTACACCTTC CASSLGDTATNYGYTF
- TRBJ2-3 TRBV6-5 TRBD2 TGTGCCGTAGTAGCGGGGGACACAGATACGCAGTATTTT CAVVAGDTDTQYF
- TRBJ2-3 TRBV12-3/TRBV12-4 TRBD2 TGTGCCAGCAGTTTAGTAGCGGGGGGGACTGGCACAGATACGCAGTATTTT CASSLVAGGTGTDTQYF
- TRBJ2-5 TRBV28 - TGTGCCAGCAGTTCTGTGAGGAACGGGTTCGGAGAGACCCAGTACTTC CASSSVRNGFGETQYF
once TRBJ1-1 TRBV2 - TGTGCCAGCAGTTACTACGGGGTGAACACTGAAGCTTTCTTT CASSYYGVNTEAFF
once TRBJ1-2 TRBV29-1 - TGCAGCGTCGCCCCGGGACCCCCGGGGGAGGGCTACACCTTC CSVAPGPPGEGYTF
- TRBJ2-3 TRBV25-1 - TGTGCCAGCAGTGAAGAGGGCAGGGCTACAGATACGCAGTATTTT CASSEEGRATDTQYF
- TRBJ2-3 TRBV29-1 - TGCAGCGTTGTGGTGGGGGGAACAGATACGCAGTATTTT CSVVVGGTDTQYF
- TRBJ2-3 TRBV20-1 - TGCAGTGCCGAACCACCCTACAGACGGCAGTATTTT CSAEPPYRRQYF
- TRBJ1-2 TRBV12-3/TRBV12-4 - TGTGCCAGCAGTTTGGGTCCCGGCGGGGGCTACACCTTC CASSLGPGGGYTF
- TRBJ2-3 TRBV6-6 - TGTGCCAGCAGTCGACTGGGGACAGATACGCAGTATTTT CASSRLGTDTQYF
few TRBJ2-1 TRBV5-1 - TGCGCCAGCAGCTTGGCTGGAGGAGAATACAATGAGCAGTTCTTC CASSLAGGEYNEQFF
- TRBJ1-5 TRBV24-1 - TGTGCCACCAGTGATTCAATAGGACATTTGAGCAATCAGCCCCAGCATTTT CATSDSIGHLSNQPQHF
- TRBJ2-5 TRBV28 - TGTGCCAGCAATTCCAATCCAGGGAGGGAGACCCAGTACTTC CASNSNPGRETQYF
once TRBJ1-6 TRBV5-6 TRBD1 TGTGCCAGCAGCCGAAAGACAGGGGGCGGCTCCTATAATTCACCCCTCCACTTT CASSRKTGGGSYNSPLHF
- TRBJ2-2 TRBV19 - TGTGCCAGTAGACCCGTTTTAGCTGGGGAGCTGTTTTTT CASRPVLAGELFF
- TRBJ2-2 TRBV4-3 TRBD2 TGCGCCAGAAGGACTAGCGGGGTACCCACCGGGGAGCTGTTTTTT CARRTSGVPTGELFF
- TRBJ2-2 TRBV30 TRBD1 TGTGCCTGGAACCCGGGACAGTCGAACACCGGGGAGCTGTTTTTT CAWNPGQSNTGELFF
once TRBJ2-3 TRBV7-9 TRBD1 TGTGCCAGCAGCTTCTCGACAGGGGGTTTGGGAACAGATACGCAGTATTTT CASSFSTGGLGTDTQYF
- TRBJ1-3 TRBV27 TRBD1 TGTGCCAGCAGTCCCTGGGACAGGACCCGCTCTGGAAACACCATATATTTT CASSPWDRTRSGNTIYF
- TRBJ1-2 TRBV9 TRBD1 TGTGCCAGCAGCGGCCGGACAGGGCAAGGCTATGGCTACACCTTC CASSGRTGQGYGYTF
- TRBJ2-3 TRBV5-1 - TGCGCCAGCAGCAGAGAGGGGACTCCCGGGGATACGCAGTATTTT CASSREGTPGDTQYF
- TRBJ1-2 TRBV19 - TGTGCCAGTAGTGGGCCTACCCGAGATGGCTACACCTTC CASSGPTRDGYTF
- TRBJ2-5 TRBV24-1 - TGTGCCACCAGTGATCCGTATGGGGGTGAGAGAGAGACCCAGTACTTC CATSDPYGGERETQYF